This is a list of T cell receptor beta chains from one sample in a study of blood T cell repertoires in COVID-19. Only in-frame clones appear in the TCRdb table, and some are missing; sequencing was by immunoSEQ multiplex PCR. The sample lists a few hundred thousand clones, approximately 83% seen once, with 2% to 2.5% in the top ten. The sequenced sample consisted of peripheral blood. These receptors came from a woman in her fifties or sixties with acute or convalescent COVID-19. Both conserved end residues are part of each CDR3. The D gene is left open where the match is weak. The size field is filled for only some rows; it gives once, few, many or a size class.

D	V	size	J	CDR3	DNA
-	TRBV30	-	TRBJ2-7	CAWSRTRSYEQYF	TGTGCCTGGAGTCGGACACGATCCTACGAGCAGTACTTC
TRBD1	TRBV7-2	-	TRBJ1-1	CASSTDRDTEAFF	TGTGCCAGCAGCACGGACAGGGACACTGAAGCTTTCTTT
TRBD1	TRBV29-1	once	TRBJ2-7	CSVAGQGYSYEQYF	TGCAGCGTCGCTGGACAGGGATACTCCTACGAGCAGTACTTC
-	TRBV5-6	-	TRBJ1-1	CASSFLAGQEAFF	TGTGCCAGCAGTTTCCTGGCGGGGCAGGAAGCTTTCTTT
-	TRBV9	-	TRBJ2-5	CASSVGLQGVGETQYF	TGTGCCAGCAGCGTAGGATTACAGGGAGTGGGGGAGACCCAGTACTTC
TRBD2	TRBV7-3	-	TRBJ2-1	CASSLTSGGYNEQFF	TGTGCCAGCAGCTTGACTAGCGGGGGTTACAATGAGCAGTTCTTC
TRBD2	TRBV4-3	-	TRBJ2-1	CASSQDMTSGGYNEQFF	TGCGCCAGCAGCCAAGATATGACTAGCGGGGGGTACAATGAGCAGTTCTTC
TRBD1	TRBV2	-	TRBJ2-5	CASSQDRFLETQYF	TGTGCCAGCAGCCAGGACAGGTTCTTGGAGACCCAGTACTTC
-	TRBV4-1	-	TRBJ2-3	CASTSPQGPRISSTDTQYF	TGCGCCAGCACCTCGCCCCAGGGGCCCCGTATTTCTAGCACAGATACGCAGTATTTT
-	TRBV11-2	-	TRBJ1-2	CASSLDLSGRATDGYTF	TGTGCCAGCAGCTTAGATTTGTCAGGCAGGGCCACGGATGGCTACACCTTC
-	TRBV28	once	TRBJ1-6	CATSKQPYNSPLHF	TGTGCCACCTCAAAGCAACCCTATAATTCACCCCTCCACTTT
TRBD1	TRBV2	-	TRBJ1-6	CASSGTASGNSPLHF	TGTGCCAGCAGCGGGACAGCCTCGGGGAATTCACCCCTCCACTTT
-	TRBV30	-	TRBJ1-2	CAWSSSGFGYTF	TGTGCCTGGAGTTCCTCAGGTTTCGGCTACACCTTC
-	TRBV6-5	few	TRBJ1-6	CASSYDWMSSSPLHF	TGTGCCAGCAGTTACGACTGGATGTCTTCTTCACCCCTCCACTTT
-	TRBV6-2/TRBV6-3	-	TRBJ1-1	CASSVIQGDTEAFF	TGTGCCAGCAGCGTTATTCAGGGTGACACTGAAGCTTTCTTT
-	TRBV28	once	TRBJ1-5	CASSLYSGVGNQPQHF	TGTGCCAGCAGTTTATATTCAGGGGTTGGCAATCAGCCCCAGCATTTT
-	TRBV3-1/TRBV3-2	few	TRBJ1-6	CASSQTNNSPLHF	TGTGCCAGCAGCCAGACAAATAATTCACCCCTCCACTTT
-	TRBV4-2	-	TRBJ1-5	CASSQERDQPQHF	TGTGCCAGCAGCCAAGAGCGGGATCAGCCCCAGCATTTT
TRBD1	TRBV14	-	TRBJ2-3	CASSPRRLRTGGTDTQYF	TGTGCCAGCAGTCCTAGGCGCTTAAGGACAGGGGGCACAGATACGCAGTATTTT
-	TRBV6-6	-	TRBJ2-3	CASSDRLATDTQYF	TGTGCCAGCAGTGATCGACTCGCAACAGATACGCAGTATTTT
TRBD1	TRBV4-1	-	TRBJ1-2	CASSHETGTADYGYTF	TGCGCCAGCAGCCATGAGACCGGGACAGCTGACTATGGCTACACCTTC
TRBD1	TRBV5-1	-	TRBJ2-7	CASSLERDRGDQQYF	TGCGCCAGCAGCTTGGAACGGGACAGGGGAGATCAGCAGTACTTC
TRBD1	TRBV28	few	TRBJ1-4	CASSWDRGGFVGEKLFF	TGTGCCAGCAGTTGGGACAGGGGAGGGTTTGTAGGGGAAAAACTGTTTTTT
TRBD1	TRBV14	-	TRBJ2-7	CASSLQGAITYEQYF	TGTGCCAGCAGTCTACAGGGGGCAATAACGTACGAGCAGTACTTC
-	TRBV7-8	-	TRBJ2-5	CASSAETGLWETQYF	TGTGCCAGCAGCGCCGAGACAGGACTCTGGGAGACCCAGTACTTC
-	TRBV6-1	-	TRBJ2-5	CASSERGQETQYF	TGTGCCAGCAGTGAACGGGGCCAAGAGACCCAGTACTTC
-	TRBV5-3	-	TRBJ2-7	CARSRVQHRASSYEQYF	TGTGCCAGAAGCCGGGTCCAACACAGGGCATCATCCTACGAGCAGTACTTC
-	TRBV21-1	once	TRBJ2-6	CASFRAPGQGACSGANVLTF	TGTGCCAGTTTCCGGGCTCCGGGACAGGGGGCTTGCTCTGGGGCCAACGTCCTGACTTTC
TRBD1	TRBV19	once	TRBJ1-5	CASSRGQGTLFGNQPQHF	TGTGCCAGTAGCAGGGGACAGGGCACCTTGTTTGGCAATCAGCCCCAGCATTTT
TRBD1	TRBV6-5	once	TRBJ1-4	CATTPPTGVGEKLFF	TGTGCCACCACTCCACCGACAGGGGTTGGTGAAAAACTGTTTTTT
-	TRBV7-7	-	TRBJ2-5	CASSPRPNYRTWETQYF	TGTGCTAGCAGCCCCCGACCCAACTATCGAACTTGGGAGACCCAGTACTTC
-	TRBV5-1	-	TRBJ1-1	CASSTQGNTEAFF	TGCGCCAGCAGCACGCAGGGAAACACTGAAGCTTTCTTT
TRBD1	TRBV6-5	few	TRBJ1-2	CASRNRDRVYGYTF	TGTGCCAGCAGGAATAGGGACAGGGTCTATGGCTACACCTTC
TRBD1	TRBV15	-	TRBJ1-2	CATSSGRDRPYGYTF	TGTGCCACCAGCAGCGGCCGGGACAGGCCCTATGGCTACACCTTC
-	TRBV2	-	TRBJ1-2	CASSPTDIYGYTF	TGTGCCAGCAGTCCTACTGACATCTATGGCTACACCTTC
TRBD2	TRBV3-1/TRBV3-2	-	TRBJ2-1	CASSQVLAGSHSYNEQFF	TGTGCCAGCAGCCAAGTGCTAGCGGGGAGTCACTCCTACAATGAGCAGTTCTTC
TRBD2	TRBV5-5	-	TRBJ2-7	CASSPSLAGVYEQYF	TGTGCCAGCAGCCCATCACTAGCGGGGGTCTACGAGCAGTACTTC